This T cell receptor (beta chain) was found in a study of cytomegalovirus exposure and HLA in healthy donors (dated by TCRdb to 2016 to 2017). With regard to the full study: An earlier analysis of approximately 600 of the donors reported more than 250 Gb of sequence data and roughly 100 million unique TCR beta sequences from approximately 180 million T cells. The number of typed donors differed by locus: about 629-630 for A, B, C, DRB1 and DQB1; 500 to 550 for DQA1; some 610 for DPA1; and some 450 for DPB1. To predict cytomegalovirus infection status, the study brought together high-throughput TCR immunosequencing, statistical association of individual TCRs with disease status, and machine learning. Donor age, sex, ethnicity and CMV serostatus were collected together with the repertoire data. To study patterns of TCR occurrence, a later analysis re-analyzed previously published TCR beta repertoires from around 660 donors and added high-resolution HLA genotyping. The study was designed to test whether signatures of past pathogen exposure could be identified by cataloging public T cell receptors. All discovery cohort repertoires had been generated on a single sequencing platform. Among under 450 genotyped donors of the cohort, an average of 235,054 unique TCR beta nucleotide sequences were sequenced per donor, about a sixth of them non-productive. An earlier analysis of some 600 of the donors applied high-throughput TCR beta sequencing to assess whether each TCR beta V gene segment acted as functional or pseudogenic. An early release covering 550 to 700 HLA-typed donors comprised 300 to 350 gigabases of sequencing data and 65 million to 100 million unique TCR sequences. Besides the first cohort of roughly 660 subjects, a separate validation cohort made up of 120 different subjects was used. Among the roughly 380 genotyped donors, 81% belonged to the genetic ancestry cluster associated with self-reported Caucasian donors. HLA typing included class I and class II loci at four-digit resolution. Four to six DR-DQ haplotypes were handled as single units for association and clustering, since linkage in the cohort was strong. Genome-wide SNP genotypes for about 65% of the roughly 700 donors were used in a later genetic analysis, which treated that subset as a discovery cohort. The study used immunosequencing to profile the T cell repertoires of 666 subjects and linked those repertoires to cytomegalovirus serostatus. Rather than drawing on any new phenotypic data, the later analysis identified candidate immune exposures from TCR beta sequences and the way those sequences occurred across donors. What the work shows at the level of the full study, not this receptor alone: V-gene and J-gene trimming of TCR beta chains was associated with a missense DCLRE1C variant in a later genetic analysis, and the association was replicated in an independent cohort. Because counts were too low, seventeen rarely observed V segments, including chromosome 9 orphons, were excluded from the earlier analysis of 500 to 700 of the donors. Assigning TCR associations to individual alleles was difficult when HLA alleles, especially DR and DQ, strongly co-occurred. Most CMV-associated TCR beta chains appeared to be HLA-restricted in a later analysis, and the HLA associations seemed to be driven largely by CMV exposure. In an earlier analysis of approximately 600 of the donors, most TCR beta V segments were observed in productive rearrangements about 90% or about 30% of the time, broadly matching IMGT annotations. A further reported finding was that TCR beta sequences accurately predicted the HLA-A and HLA-B alleles for most subjects in the first cohort. The presence/absence analyses assumed that sequencing depth was roughly uniform across donors, and that assumption may not be true. Because the 87-base-pair reads could not distinguish some IMGT-functional V segments, including TRBV6-2 and TRBV6-3, those segments were excluded. Compared with equally common non-associated chains, HLA-associated TCR beta chains in a later analysis were more clonally expanded and had lower generation probabilities. Most TCR sequences were observed very rarely across donors, whereas some public TCRs were present in many individuals. The classifier was reported to diagnose cytomegalovirus status with high specificity and sensitivity in both the original and validation cohorts. A later genetic analysis reported fewer N-insertions in productive TCRs among donors in an Asian-associated ancestry cluster than the roughly 700-donor mean. A group of highly shared sequence variants was considered likely to be a technical artifact of the sequencing pipeline. In a later analysis, TCR association rates were found to vary across HLA loci, with the most associated TCRs seen for DRB1 alleles and the fewest for HLA-C alleles. Because HLA typing was unavailable for some donors at each locus, only the typed subset was used in association tests. Linkage disequilibrium might explain the correlated functional status among segregating V segments, but an unknown experimental factor could not be ruled out. It was suggested by the authors that the approach could potentially be generalized to other disease states and immunological phenotypes. A later analysis associated around 16,000 TCR beta sequences with specific HLA alleles at a false discovery rate of 0.05. In vitro tests confirmed that three of the cytomegalovirus-associated TCR beta chains recognize cytomegalovirus antigens. In the study, 150 to 200 TCR beta chains were listed as associated with cytomegalovirus. In this cohort, only TCR beta chains were sequenced, and detectable features were limited by the absence of alpha or paired-chain data. According to a later analysis, parvovirus B19, influenza, CMV and Epstein-Barr virus appeared linked to several top co-occurrence clusters. The only immune exposure information available for the cohort was CMV serostatus.

Worth noting for this clone: No cognate antigen has been identified for it. No base-level quality is on record; no much larger clone is a single base apart.

Library preparation used the immunoSEQ multiplex PCR assay. For the multiplex PCR, a mixture combining 60 forward primers for TCR Vbeta segments and 13 reverse primers for TCR Jbeta segments was used. Amplification of the CDR3 region of rearranged TCR beta genes was performed with a multiplex PCR assay on genomic DNA. Amplified TCR beta libraries were sequenced as 87-base-pair reads on the Illumina HiSeq System. In the authors' own workflow: Across the 670 or so repertoires, a later analysis counted approximately 83 million unique TCR beta chains, 8.5 million to 12 million of which were shared by at least two donors. To remove PCR and sequencing errors, raw reads were error-corrected and collapsed into unique sequences using a nearest-neighbor algorithm that merged closely related sequences. CDR3 sequences were aligned to IMGT reference sequences to assign V, D and J gene segments. For a sequence to be retained, at least a six-nucleotide match to both a V gene segment and a J gene segment was required. Rearrangements were classified as productive when the CDR3 lacked stop codons and remained in frame with V and J, and all other rearrangements were classified as non-productive. CDR3 was defined according to IMGT convention as the region running from the second conserved V-encoded cysteine to the conserved J-encoded phenylalanine. Sequences without an unambiguous match to a single V gene segment were excluded from the earlier analysis of about 600 of the donors. In an earlier analysis of several hundred of the donors, V segments were called functional above 56.7% productive rearrangements and were called segregating when the between-donor standard deviation exceeded 5%. A statistical classification framework was built to diagnose cytomegalovirus status from the catalog of TCR beta chain sequences. In a later analysis, TCR nucleotide sequences were compared against IMGT/GENE-DB human TR gene sequences so that V and J genes could be assigned. In a later analysis, CDR3 sequences and most-parsimonious VDJ recombination scenarios were assigned using the TCRdist pipeline. A later analysis defined each TCR beta chain by its CDR3 amino acid sequence plus V-gene family, and excluded reads lacking a unique V-gene family. As a way to deal with suspected cross-contamination and a sequencing artifact, a later analysis dropped 450 to 600 nucleotide sequences that were highly shared and had low generation probability. For each public chain, a later analysis derived a clonal expansion index from normalized ranks of inferred template counts within each repertoire. In a later analysis, generation probabilities were computed using a VDJ recombination model fitted to out-of-frame rearrangements, and the results were checked against IGoR. In a later analysis, TCR-TCR, TCR-HLA and TCR-CMV co-occurrence was scored with hypergeometric tests, and a repertoire-size bias correction was applied to TCR pairs. False discovery rates were estimated in a later analysis by permuting HLA or CMV assignments 20 times. A later analysis grouped co-occurring TCRs with DBSCAN, adding TCRdist sequence similarity when clustering within HLA-allele-positive subsets. For co-occurrence clustering, repertoires with fewer than 30,000 or more than 120,000 public chains were excluded, along with about five repertoires with anomalous nucleotide sharing. The table was pulled from immuneACCESS by TCRdb, which kept in-frame rearrangements only. Such tables lose some clones; where checked, under half of the loss comes from unresolved V genes, and the rest has no known cause. The V and J calls and clone size were taken over from that table, and D and trimming were inferred from the DNA. The sample has about 160,000 clones on record, 65% to 90% of them singletons. The ten largest make up around 6.6% of the sample.

V is reduced by 5 bases and J by 0 bases, leaving a spacing of 13 bases between them. Including cysteine and phenylalanine, the CDR3 has 15 amino acids. Only CDR3 DNA remains: 45 bases, in frame from the first base. Looking up the germline V gene yields CDR1 SGHVS and CDR2 FQNEAQ. In total, approximately 700 healthy bone marrow donors made up the cohort. Cohort members were all nominally healthy when sampled, although unrecorded immune exposures were likely present. The donor tested CMV seropositive, placing the donor among the 289 seropositive members of the cohort. Every donor gave a peripheral blood sample, and the peripheral blood mononuclear cells from that sample were used for TCR beta sequencing. Genomic DNA extraction from the blood cell samples was performed with the Qiagen DNeasy Blood Extraction Kit.

The sequenced material came from PBMCs. The TCR sequence derives from a man aged 45-65 years in good health and CMV-seropositive. This sequence uses TRBV7-8 and TRBJ1-1, with no confidently assigned D gene. The DNA sequence is given as TGTGCCAGCAGCCCGACGCGGGCGGTGAACACTGAAGCTTTCTTT. It codes for CASSPTRAVNTEAFF.